These T cell receptor beta chains were read from a single sample in a study of cytomegalovirus exposure and HLA in healthy donors. Assay used: immunoSEQ multiplex PCR; TCRdb lists only in-frame clones, some missing. The repertoire consists of 45,000 to 70,000 clones, with 90% to 95% occurring once and the leading ten covering around 5.8%. Material: PBMCs. These receptors all come from a woman aged 18-29 years in good health and CMV-seronegative. The CDR3 runs from the conserved cysteine through the conserved F or W. A D gene is named only where the DNA matches it firmly.

v_gene,d_gene,CDR3aa
TRBV5-6,TRBD1,CASSLQGNNQPQHF
TRBV7-9,-,CASKEDTQYF
TRBV7-8,TRBD1,CASSPGTGVNTIYF
TRBV6-1,-,CASSVGGDQPQHF
TRBV7-2,TRBD2,CASSSSRTSGGVKTQYF
TRBV7-9,-,CASSLAVDSLAEKLFF
TRBV27,-,CASSLSSLRSSGENYGYTF
TRBV30,-,CAWREDSNQPQHF
TRBV5-1,TRBD1,CASSLRGRGTVHTEAFF
TRBV5-1,TRBD2,CASSLGSGGGTDTQYF
TRBV6-4,TRBD2,CASSDGGGAADTQYF
TRBV28,TRBD1,CASSPVQGVPNNEQFF
TRBV11-2,TRBD1,CASSLGGQYNEQFF
TRBV2,TRBD2,CASTERGGLAKNIQYF
TRBV6-5,-,CASSYSGEGYNEQFF
TRBV11-2,TRBD2,CASSLGLADEQYF
TRBV7-2,TRBD2,CASSLKISSGAYNEQFF
TRBV29-1,-,CSAKGGGTDTQYF
TRBV27,-,CASSLYRGHTNEKLFF
TRBV15,TRBD2,CATSRDWGTSGGPTEQYF
TRBV6-4,TRBD2,CASSQTPSGSYNEQFF